This is a list of T cell receptor beta chains from one sample in a study of molecular identifiers for immune sequencing clone quantification. TCRdb used MiXCR to reprocess the PCR reads, holding one entry per CDR3 protein. The data show tens of thousands of distinct CDR3 sequences, over 15% seen once. The sequencing input was naive CD8+ T cells from blood, with Jurkat cell RNA spiked in. The receptors here all came from a human donor in good health. Some libraries in this study had Jurkat cell RNA spiked in. Both conserved end residues are part of each CDR3. Each record gives: J gene, V gene, D gene, clone size, CDR3 protein, CDR3 DNA. D genes are given only for firm matches. Size is stated for part of the rows, as once, few or many counts, or as a class when the clone is expanded.

j_call: TRBJ1-1; v_call: TRBV19; d_call: .; clone_size: many; cdr3_aa: CASRWTVNTEAFF; cdr3_nt: TGTGCCAGTAGGTGGACGGTGAACACTGAAGCTTTCTTT
j_call: TRBJ2-5; v_call: TRBV2; d_call: TRBD2; clone_size: few; cdr3_aa: CASSVLAGRVTQYF; cdr3_nt: TGTGCCAGCAGTGTTCTAGCGGGGAGAGTGACCCAGTACTTC
j_call: TRBJ2-7; v_call: TRBV7-9; d_call: .; clone_size: .; cdr3_aa: CASSLAGREIEQYF; cdr3_nt: TGTGCCAGCAGCTTAGCAGGCAGGGAGATCGAGCAGTACTTC
j_call: TRBJ1-2; v_call: TRBV13; d_call: .; clone_size: many; cdr3_aa: CASSLEGPGISQANYGYTF; cdr3_nt: TGTGCCAGCAGCTTAGAGGGCCCAGGGATATCCCAGGCTAACTATGGCTACACCTTC
j_call: TRBJ2-5; v_call: TRBV5-6; d_call: .; clone_size: many; cdr3_aa: CASSMAGFETQYF; cdr3_nt: TGTGCCAGCAGCATGGCGGGTTTTGAGACCCAGTACTTC
j_call: TRBJ2-1; v_call: TRBV12-3/TRBV12-4; d_call: .; clone_size: many; cdr3_aa: CASRTGAGEQFF; cdr3_nt: TGTGCCAGCAGGACGGGGGCGGGTGAGCAGTTCTTC
j_call: TRBJ2-1; v_call: TRBV12-3/TRBV12-4; d_call: TRBD2; clone_size: .; cdr3_aa: CAGRAGLSSYNEQFF; cdr3_nt: TGCGCCGGCAGAGCGGGACTGAGCTCCTACAATGAGCAGTTCTTC
j_call: TRBJ2-3; v_call: TRBV19; d_call: TRBD1; clone_size: many; cdr3_aa: CASRKQGATDTQYF; cdr3_nt: TGTGCCAGCCGAAAACAGGGGGCCACAGATACGCAGTATTTT
j_call: TRBJ1-1; v_call: TRBV19; d_call: .; clone_size: many; cdr3_aa: CASSISTGLNTEAFF; cdr3_nt: TGTGCCAGTAGTATAAGCACAGGGCTGAACACTGAAGCTTTCTTT
j_call: TRBJ2-1; v_call: TRBV4-1; d_call: .; clone_size: many; cdr3_aa: CASSQGDSEQFF; cdr3_nt: TGCGCCAGCAGCCAAGGGGATTCTGAGCAGTTCTTC
j_call: TRBJ1-1; v_call: TRBV19; d_call: .; clone_size: many; cdr3_aa: CASRQTASEAFF; cdr3_nt: TGTGCCAGTAGGCAGACGGCATCTGAAGCTTTCTTT
j_call: TRBJ2-7; v_call: TRBV12-3/TRBV12-4; d_call: TRBD2; clone_size: many; cdr3_aa: CASSPGTSGTTYEQYF; cdr3_nt: TGTGCCAGCAGCCCCGGGACTAGCGGAACTACCTACGAGCAGTACTTC
j_call: TRBJ2-7; v_call: TRBV12-5; d_call: .; clone_size: many; cdr3_aa: CASGSRNEQYF; cdr3_nt: TGTGCTAGTGGTTCCCGGAACGAGCAGTACTTC
j_call: TRBJ1-5; v_call: TRBV28; d_call: .; clone_size: many; cdr3_aa: CASSFYRGNQPQHF; cdr3_nt: TGTGCCAGCAGTTTTTACAGGGGCAATCAGCCCCAGCATTTT
j_call: TRBJ2-7; v_call: TRBV27; d_call: TRBD2; clone_size: many; cdr3_aa: CASSMTSGGAYEQYF; cdr3_nt: TGTGCCAGCAGTATGACTAGCGGGGGGGCCTACGAGCAGTACTTC
j_call: TRBJ2-5; v_call: TRBV9; d_call: .; clone_size: many; cdr3_aa: CASSSRVADHQETQYF; cdr3_nt: TGTGCCAGCAGCTCCCGTGTAGCGGACCACCAAGAGACCCAGTACTTC
j_call: TRBJ1-5; v_call: TRBV5-6; d_call: .; clone_size: many; cdr3_aa: CASSVQDYSNQPQHF; cdr3_nt: TGTGCCAGCAGCGTACAGGATTATAGCAATCAGCCCCAGCATTTT
j_call: TRBJ2-7; v_call: TRBV19; d_call: TRBD2; clone_size: many; cdr3_aa: CASSIGRGAYEQYF; cdr3_nt: TGTGCCAGTAGTATCGGACGGGGGGCCTACGAGCAGTACTTC
j_call: TRBJ1-1; v_call: TRBV6-2/TRBV6-3; d_call: .; clone_size: many; cdr3_aa: CASSPGQPNTEAFF; cdr3_nt: TGTGCCAGCTCCCCGGGACAACCGAACACTGAAGCTTTCTTT
j_call: TRBJ2-7; v_call: TRBV6-2/TRBV6-3; d_call: .; clone_size: many; cdr3_aa: CASTGHYEQYF; cdr3_nt: TGTGCCAGCACCGGACACTACGAGCAGTACTTC
j_call: TRBJ1-1; v_call: TRBV29-1; d_call: .; clone_size: .; cdr3_aa: CSVVGVNTEAFF; cdr3_nt: TGCAGCGTTGTCGGGGTGAACACTGAAGCTTTCTTT
j_call: TRBJ2-3; v_call: TRBV7-9; d_call: .; clone_size: many; cdr3_aa: CASSPASGTDTQYF; cdr3_nt: TGTGCCAGCAGTCCCGCCTCGGGCACAGATACGCAGTATTTT
j_call: TRBJ2-5; v_call: TRBV3-1; d_call: .; clone_size: many; cdr3_aa: CASSQEDETQYF; cdr3_nt: TGTGCCAGCAGCCAAGAGGATGAGACCCAGTACTTC
j_call: TRBJ2-5; v_call: TRBV6-1; d_call: .; clone_size: many; cdr3_aa: CASTQDQETQYF; cdr3_nt: TGTGCCAGCACGCAGGACCAAGAGACCCAGTACTTC
j_call: TRBJ1-5; v_call: TRBV6-5; d_call: .; clone_size: many; cdr3_aa: CASIGGRNQPQHF; cdr3_nt: TGTGCCAGCATCGGGGGGCGAAATCAGCCCCAGCATTTT